Below, 32 T cell receptor beta chains from the same sample are listed, as sequenced in a study of human T cells and chemical hapten exposure (dated by TCRdb to the early 2020s). Taken with the paper, the label for time point translates to: patch test 1, 2 weeks after DPC sensitization. The sample's treatment or condition, from its label and the paper: therapeutic diphenylcyclopropenone sensitization with weekly scalp DPC. The library was generated by RACE. The data were produced on a NextSeq 500. TCRdb trimmed public reads at Q25 via fastp, called clones via MiXCR and kept in-frame beta chains. A single entry per CDR3 protein holds the most common genes and DNA from its merged rows. Present in this sample are 180,000 or so distinct CDR3 sequences, about 15% of which were seen just once. 1.5% to 2% of the sample is held by the ten biggest clonotypes. Here the sequenced sample was whole blood, taken in connection with sensitization to the hapten diphenylcyclopropenone (DPC). These receptors came from a woman in her thirties with alopecia areata. Some clones in this sample may be carry-over from other donors' samples.

The rearrangement joins TRBV6-5 to TRBJ2-7; 10 bases fit TRBD2. This CDR3 comprises 15 residues. Germline-derived CDR1 and CDR2 are MNHEY and SVGAGI. With V trimmed by 6 bases and J by 7 bases, 12 bases remained unmatched. The CDR3 here is CASRGTSGAILEQYF. The CDR3, as DNA: TGTGCCAGCAGAGGTACTAGCGGGGCCATTTTAGAGCAGTACTTC.

This clonotype was counted between two and nine times. J is TRBJ1-2 and V is TRBV5-4; D is uncertain. The CDR3 contains 13 residues. CDR1 and CDR2 from the germline V gene are SGHNT and YYREEE (reference sequence). Trimming stripped 2 bases from V and 1 base from J, with 6 bases between. In DNA form, the CDR3 reads TGTGCCAGCAGCTTTTCCAGTAACTATGGCTACACCTTC. The encoded protein is CASSFSSNYGYTF.

This clonotype has at least ten counts. V and J are TRBV6-2 or TRBV6-3 and TRBJ1-1, with D hard to call. The V end lost 5 bases, the J end lost 2 bases, and 9 bases lay between the germline ends. CDR3 length: 13 amino acids. Germline lookup yields CDR1 MNHEY and CDR2 SVGEGT. The CDR3 DNA is TGTGCCAGCAGTGGTTGGTCAAACACTGAAGCTTTCTTT. Protein product: CASSGWSNTEAFF.

The chain has TRBV10-3 and TRBJ2-3, with D unresolved. From germline, CDR1 is ENHRY and CDR2 SYGVKD. The CDR3 consists of 15 residues. Trimming stripped 8 bases from V and 2 bases from J, with 17 bases between. CDR3 nucleotides: TGTGCCATCGGACGATTCTTGTCCAACACAGATACGCAGTATTTT. It specifies CAIGRFLSNTDTQYF.

The rearrangement joins TRBV5-5 to TRBJ1-2; D call uncertain. Looked up from germline, CDR1 is SGHKS and CDR2 is YYEKEE (reference sequence). The CDR3 is 15 residues long. With 0 bases removed from V and 4 bases from J, the gap between germline ends came to 13 bases. CDR3 in amino acids: CASSLGREGSYGYTF. The CDR3 DNA reads TGTGCCAGCAGCTTGGGGCGGGAGGGTAGCTATGGCTACACCTTC.

Ten or more counts support this clonotype. The chain links TRBV11-1 to TRBJ2-5; D ambiguous. Trimming pared 3 bases from V and 0 bases from J, leaving 5 bases between. The germline V gene has CDR1 SGHAT and CDR2 FQDESV (reference sequence). The CDR3 has 13 amino acids. CDR3 DNA sequence: TGTGCCAGCAGCTTTGGGTACCAAGAGACCCAGTACTTC. This codes for CASSFGYQETQYF.

This chain connects TRBV6-1 to TRBJ2-3, with TRBD2 identical over 10 bases. Per the germline V gene, CDR1 is MNHNS and CDR2 is SASEGT. With 7 bases clipped from V and 6 bases from J, the junction kept 7 bases outside the gene matches. The CDR3 has 14 residues. The CDR3 here is CASTFSGRGDTQYF. DNA of the CDR3: TGTGCCAGCACCTTCAGCGGGAGGGGCGATACGCAGTATTTT.

This clonotype was counted between two and nine times. This rearrangement joins TRBV4-3 to TRBJ2-1; 10 bases align to TRBD1. The CDR3 is 16 residues long. V was clipped by 0 bases and J by 10 bases; unmatched bases: 9. The germline V gene has CDR1 LGHNA and CDR2 YSLEER. CDR3 DNA: TGCGCCAGCAGCCAAGAAGGGGACAGGGGAGAAAGGGAGCAGTTCTTC. This translates into CASSQEGDRGEREQFF.

Remarks on this clonotype: Sequence at one end of the junction differs from germline and may be a read error. The genes are TRBV18 and TRBJ1-5; the match to TRBD1 covers 9 bases. Germline V gene data show CDR1 as KGHSH and CDR2 as LQKENI. The CDR3 loop spans 16 amino acids. CDR3 DNA: TGTGTCAGCTCCCCGGGACAGGGAGGGAGCAATCAGCCCCAGCATTTT. Translating it yields CVSSPGQGGSNQPQHF.

This clonotype came up many times. No DNA is shown, since the ends of the CDR3 on it are uncertain; the CDR3 is the one TCRdb lists. V and J are TRBV7-6 and TRBJ1-5; the DNA was not used to check the table's D call, TRBD1. The CDR3 is made up of 16 amino acids, end residues included. The germline V gene has CDR1 SGHVS and CDR2 FNYEAQ. CDR3 sequence: CASSFGPGYSNQPQHF.

Only a few counts were recorded for this clonotype. The rearrangement links TRBV4-3 to TRBJ1-6; unclear D gene. The V end lost 0 bases, the J end lost 10 bases, and 19 bases lay between the germline ends. CDR3 length: 17 residues. In germline, CDR1 is LGHNA, CDR2 YSLEER. The CDR3 bases are TGCGCCAGCAGCCAAGATCAAGTGGGGAGTCTGTTGTCACCCCTCCACTTT. This sequence encodes CASSQDQVGSLLSPLHF.

This clonotype came up a few times. The CDR3 sequence is CASMGSSSYNEQFF. In nucleotides, the CDR3 is TGTGCCTCCATGGGGTCTAGCTCCTACAATGAGCAGTTCTTC. The rearrangement joins TRBV6-2 or TRBV6-3 to TRBJ2-1; D gene ambiguous. V was trimmed by 11 bases and J by 0 bases, leaving 14 bases between them. CDR1 and CDR2 (germline): MNHEY, SVGEGT. This CDR3 has 14 residues.

V is TRBV24-1 and J is TRBJ2-3; D ambiguous. CDR1 and CDR2 from the germline V gene are KGHDR and SFDVKD. This CDR3 is 14 amino acids long. The ends were cut back, 0 bases at V and 3 bases at J, with 6 bases in the middle. For the CDR3, the DNA is TGTGCCACCAGTGATTTGCACGGAACAGATACGCAGTATTTT. It encodes CATSDLHGTDTQYF.

A remark on this clonotype: A single base separates this from a much larger clone, so it may be a read error. This chain connects TRBV24-1 to TRBJ2-1; 9 bases agree with TRBD2. The CDR3 has 16 amino acids. The germline gives CDR1 KGHDR, CDR2 SFDVKD. The CDR3 here is CTTSSPSGDSYNEQFF. For the CDR3, the DNA is TGTACCACCAGTTCCCCTAGCGGGGACTCCTACAATGAGCAGTTCTTC.

This clonotype has only a few counts. This sequence joins TRBV6-6 and TRBJ1-5, with TRBD1 identical over 9 bases. J lost 6 bases, V lost 2 bases, and 8 bases had no gene match. The CDR3 consists of 16 residues. Germline values: CDR1 MNHNY, CDR2 SVGAGI (reference sequence). The chain's CDR3 is CASSYLVGDRAQPQHF. Here the CDR3 DNA reads TGTGCCAGCAGTTACCTGGTCGGGGACAGGGCTCAGCCCCAGCATTTT.

DNA of the CDR3: TGTGCCAGCAGTTCAGACTCCGGGGTAGGGGAGCTGTTTTTT. It is translated as CASSSDSGVGELFF. The gene calls are TRBV12-3 or TRBV12-4 and TRBJ2-2; possible D gene TRBD2, 5 bases. Trimming pared 4 bases from V and 8 bases from J, leaving 14 bases between. CDR3 length: 14 residues.

This clonotype appeared a few times. This chain uses TRBV14 with TRBJ2-7; 9 nucleotides align to TRBD1. The CDR3 is 14 residues long. Germline CDR1 and CDR2: SGHDN and FVKESK. V shed 1 base, J shed 7 bases, and the junction held 5 bases outside the gene matches. Here the CDR3 DNA reads TGTGCCAGCAGCCAAGCCGGACAGGGGAAGGAGCAGTACTTC. Its translation is CASSQAGQGKEQYF.

This clonotype was seen many times. This chain uses TRBV7-2 with TRBJ2-2; the D gene is possibly TRBD2 (7 bases). Between the trimmed V and J ends, which lost 3 bases and 2 bases, there was a span of 10 bases. Germline assignment: CDR1 SGHTA and CDR2 FQGNSA. The CDR3 loop spans 15 amino acids. CDR3 DNA sequence: TGTGCCAGCAGCTTTCGGGGGGCAAACACCGGGGAGCTGTTTTTT. Translation gives CASSFRGANTGELFF.

There are a few counts of this clonotype. The V gene is TRBV14, the J gene TRBJ2-2; weak D call: TRBD1 (7 bases). CDR1 SGHDN and CDR2 FVKESK come from the germline V gene. CDR3 size: 17 residues. Deletions cut 0 bases from V and 10 bases from J, with 21 bases between. The CDR3: CASSQDRGTEIPEELFF. In DNA, the CDR3 is TGTGCCAGCAGCCAAGATCGCGGGACAGAAATACCGGAGGAGCTGTTTTTT.

This chain links TRBV6-6 with TRBJ2-1; 14 nucleotides agree with TRBD2. CDR1 and CDR2 from the germline V gene are MNHNY and SVGAGI (reference sequence). Trimming cost V 2 bases and J 7 bases; bases outside gene matches: 16. The CDR3 length is 20 residues. The CDR3 sequence is CASSYRGLAGGNRRRNEQFF. CDR3 nucleotide sequence: TGTGCCAGCAGTTACCGAGGACTAGCGGGAGGAAATCGCCGTAGGAATGAGCAGTTCTTC.

This clonotype was counted between two and nine times. The chain carries TRBV30 and TRBJ2-1; D call uncertain. The CDR3 has 11 amino acids. V lost 3 bases to trimming and J lost 13 bases, with 13 bases between them. Per germline, CDR1 GTSNPN and CDR2 SVGIG (reference sequence). Here the CDR3 reads CAWSYTGPQFF. In nucleotides, the CDR3 is TGTGCCTGGAGCTATACCGGGCCCCAGTTCTTC. The full variable domain, in which reference TRBV30 and TRBJ2-1 provide the parts outside the CDR3, is SQTIHQWPATLVQPVGSPLSLECTVEGTSNPNLYWYRQAAGRGLQLLFYSVGIGQISSEVPQNLSASRPQDRQFILSSKKLLLSDSGFYLCAWSYTGPQFFGPGTRLTVL.

The rearrangement links TRBV25-1 to TRBJ2-7; TRBD1 matches at 7 bases. Germline loops: CDR1 MGHDK, CDR2 SYGVNS. This CDR3 contains 13 residues. V trimming: 4 bases; J trimming: 3 bases; junction bases outside the gene matches: 3. CDR3 in DNA: TGTGCCAGCAGTGGTCAGGGGGACTACGAGCAGTACTTC. It encodes CASSGQGDYEQYF.

The rearrangement uses TRBV7-6 and TRBJ1-1; 10 nucleotides align to TRBD1. The CDR3 consists of 16 residues. J gave up 6 bases and V 2 bases, and 9 bases lay outside the gene matches. The germline gives CDR1 SGHVS, CDR2 FNYEAQ. In DNA, the CDR3 is TGTGCCAGCAGCTTAACGACAGGGGGCGGCCCGGCTGAAGCTTTCTTT. This translates into CASSLTTGGGPAEAFF. Full variable domain (missing parts from reference TRBV7-6 and TRBJ1-1): GAGVSQSPRYKVTKRGQDVALRCDPISGHVSLYWYRQALGQGPEFLTYFNYEAQQDKSGLPNDRFSAERPEGSISTLTIQRTEQRDSAMYRCASSLTTGGGPAEAFFGQGTRLTVV.

The chain carries TRBV29-1 and TRBJ1-1; D unresolved. From germline, CDR1 is SQVTM and CDR2 ANQGSEA. The CDR3 contains 14 residues. Trimming cost V 2 bases and J 1 base, with 11 bases left between them. Here the CDR3 reads CSVERRLSNTEAFF. In nucleotides, the CDR3 is TGCAGCGTTGAAAGGCGGCTTTCGAACACTGAAGCTTTCTTT.

The chain's CDR3 is CASSGQLSGNTIYF. The CDR3, as DNA: TGTGCCAGCAGTGGGCAGCTTTCTGGAAACACCATATATTTT. The V gene is TRBV2, the J gene TRBJ1-3; D is unresolved. Germline-derived CDR1 and CDR2 are SNHLY and FYNNEI. V lost 4 bases to trimming and J lost 1 base, with 8 bases between them. CDR3 length equals 14 residues.

This clonotype turned up a few times. The chain combines TRBV6-1 with TRBJ2-1; TRBD2 matches 13 bases. From germline, CDR1 is MNHNS and CDR2 SASEGT. This CDR3 contains 17 residues. Germline trimming cut 6 bases from V and 7 bases from J; bases unmatched to any gene: 12. Here the CDR3 DNA reads TGTGCCAGCAGCCGCTCCCGGACTAGCGGGAGCCTTAATGAGCAGTTCTTC. It specifies CASSRSRTSGSLNEQFF.

This chain links TRBV6-5 with TRBJ1-2, with D unclear. The CDR3 loop spans 13 amino acids. From germline, CDR1 is MNHEY and CDR2 SVGAGI. V gave up 10 bases and J gave up 1 base, with 13 bases separating them. Here the CDR3 DNA reads TGTGCCACCAGGTCCCGGAATAACTATGGCTACACCTTC. This encodes CATRSRNNYGYTF.

The chain recombines TRBV28 with TRBJ2-1; D could derive from TRBD1 or TRBD2 (5 bases each). V was trimmed by 5 bases and J by 8 bases, leaving 19 bases between them. The CDR3 sequence is 15 residues long. Germline V CDR1 and CDR2: MDHEN, SYDVKM. CDR3 sequence reads: CASSPAGTSNYEQFF. CDR3 bases: TGTGCCAGCAGTCCCGCCGGGACGAGCAACTATGAGCAGTTCTTC.

This clonotype was observed a handful of times. The V and J genes are TRBV30 and TRBJ2-5, with TRBD1 identical over 12 bases. CDR1 is GTSNPN and CDR2 is SVGIG in the germline V gene (reference sequence). Unmatched junction bases numbered 5, after V lost 2 bases and J lost 1 base. The CDR3 contains 16 residues. CDR3 sequence: CAWSPGQGAVQETQYF. The CDR3 coding sequence is TGTGCCTGGAGTCCGGGACAGGGGGCCGTCCAAGAGACCCAGTACTTC.

The sample holds one count of this clonotype. The rearrangement joins TRBV12-3 or TRBV12-4 to TRBJ2-5, with D possibly TRBD2 on 6 matching bases. V was pared by 5 bases and J by 2 bases, with 15 bases between. CDR3 length: 15 amino acids. The CDR3 sequence is CASSLRDLLQETQYF. The CDR3 DNA reads as TGTGCCAGCAGTCTGAGGGACTTATTACAAGAGACCCAGTACTTC.

CDR3 residues: CASSHPQTGFNEKLFF. The CDR3, as DNA: TGTGCCAGCAGCCACCCACAGACAGGCTTCAATGAAAAACTGTTTTTT. The chain links TRBV11-3 to TRBJ1-4; a possible D gene is TRBD1 (6 bases). Per germline, CDR1 SGHNT and CDR2 YENEEA. V dropped 5 bases and J dropped 5 bases, with 18 bases sitting between them. The CDR3 is 16 amino acids.

This clonotype came up many times. V is TRBV7-2 and J is TRBJ1-2; 9 bases match TRBD1. Germline trimming cut 2 bases from V and 5 bases from J; bases unmatched to any gene: 12. The CDR3 is 17 amino acids. CDR1 SGHTA and CDR2 FQGNSA come from the germline V gene. CDR3 sequence: CASSLYPGQGRGYGYTF. The CDR3 nucleotides are TGTGCCAGCAGCTTATATCCGGGACAGGGCCGGGGTTATGGCTACACCTTC.